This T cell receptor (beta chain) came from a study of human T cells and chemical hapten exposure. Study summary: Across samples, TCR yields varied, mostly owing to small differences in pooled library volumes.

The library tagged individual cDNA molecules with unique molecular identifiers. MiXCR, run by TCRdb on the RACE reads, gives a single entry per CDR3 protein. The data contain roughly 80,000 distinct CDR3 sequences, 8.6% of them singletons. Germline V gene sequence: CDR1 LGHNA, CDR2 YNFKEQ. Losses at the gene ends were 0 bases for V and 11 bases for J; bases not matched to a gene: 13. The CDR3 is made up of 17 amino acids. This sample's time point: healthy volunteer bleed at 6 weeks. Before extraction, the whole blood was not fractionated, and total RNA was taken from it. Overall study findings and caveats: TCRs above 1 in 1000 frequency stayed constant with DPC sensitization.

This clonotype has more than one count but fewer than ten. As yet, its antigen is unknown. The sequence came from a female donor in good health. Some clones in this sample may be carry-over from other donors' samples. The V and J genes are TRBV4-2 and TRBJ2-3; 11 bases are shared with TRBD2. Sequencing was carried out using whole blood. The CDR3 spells CASSQDLDSGGGKRQYF. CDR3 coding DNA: TGTGCCAGCAGCCAAGATTTGGATAGCGGGGGGGGCAAGAGGCAGTATTTT.